These T cell receptor beta chains were read from a single sample in a study of long-term antiretroviral therapy in people with HIV. The assay was immunoSEQ multiplex PCR, and TCRdb's table has in-frame clones only and misses some. The sample contains some 29,000 clones, 88% of which appear only once. This sample comprised unsorted PBMCs, obtained 0.5 years after starting antiretroviral therapy. Receptor source: a woman aged 18-29 years with HIV. Both conserved end residues are part of each CDR3. Fields, in order: J gene, D gene, clone size, V gene, CDR3 DNA, CDR3 protein. The D gene is left open where the match is weak. The listing skips clone size in some rows; elsewhere it reads once, few, many or a size class.

J gene: TRBJ2-1
D gene: TRBD2
clone size: .
V gene: TRBV7-3
CDR3 DNA: TGTGCCAGCAGCTTAACTCGGGCGGGAGGGCCCAATGAGCAGTTCTTC
CDR3 protein: CASSLTRAGGPNEQFF

J gene: TRBJ1-4
D gene: TRBD1
clone size: .
V gene: TRBV2
CDR3 DNA: TGTGCCAGCACCCTGGACAGGAATAATGAAAAACTGTTTTTT
CDR3 protein: CASTLDRNNEKLFF

J gene: TRBJ2-1
D gene: .
clone size: .
V gene: TRBV5-4
CDR3 DNA: TGTGCCAGTAGGACTCAAAGAAAAACCCATGAGCAGTTCTTC
CDR3 protein: CASRTQRKTHEQFF

J gene: TRBJ2-1
D gene: TRBD2
clone size: .
V gene: TRBV7-8
CDR3 DNA: TGTGCCAGCAGCACCGGACTAGCGGGAGTGAGTAATGAGCAGTTCTTC
CDR3 protein: CASSTGLAGVSNEQFF

J gene: TRBJ2-2
D gene: .
clone size: .
V gene: TRBV5-1
CDR3 DNA: TGCGCCAGCAGACGGGTTAACGCGAACACCGGGGAGCTGTTTTTT
CDR3 protein: CASRRVNANTGELFF

J gene: TRBJ2-7
D gene: TRBD1
clone size: .
V gene: TRBV7-3
CDR3 DNA: TGTGCCAGCAGCTTGGGGGACAGGGGAAGAGGTGGCGAGCAGTACTTC
CDR3 protein: CASSLGDRGRGGEQYF

J gene: TRBJ1-2
D gene: TRBD1
clone size: .
V gene: TRBV27
CDR3 DNA: TGTGCCAGCAGTCCCGGGACAGGGGGCCTTGGCTACACCTTC
CDR3 protein: CASSPGTGGLGYTF

J gene: TRBJ2-7
D gene: TRBD1
clone size: once
V gene: TRBV9
CDR3 DNA: TGTGCCAGCAGCGGGCGAGGACAGGGCTACGAGCAGTACTTC
CDR3 protein: CASSGRGQGYEQYF

J gene: TRBJ1-3
D gene: .
clone size: .
V gene: TRBV6-5
CDR3 DNA: TGTGCCAGCAGTTACCGGGGGGCTTTCGCTGGAAACACCATATATTTT
CDR3 protein: CASSYRGAFAGNTIYF

J gene: TRBJ2-1
D gene: TRBD2
clone size: once
V gene: TRBV6-5
CDR3 DNA: TGTGCCAGCAGCCCCGGACTAGTCATTACGTATGAGCAGTTCTTC
CDR3 protein: CASSPGLVITYEQFF

J gene: TRBJ2-3
D gene: .
clone size: .
V gene: TRBV7-9
CDR3 DNA: TGTGCCAGCAGCTTAGGGTACAGGGCTACAGATACGCAGTATTTT
CDR3 protein: CASSLGYRATDTQYF

J gene: TRBJ2-1
D gene: .
clone size: .
V gene: TRBV27
CDR3 DNA: TGTGCCAGCAGTAGCAATCTTGGGAATGAGCAGTTCTTC
CDR3 protein: CASSSNLGNEQFF

J gene: TRBJ2-7
D gene: .
clone size: few
V gene: TRBV11-2
CDR3 DNA: TGTGCCAGCAGCTCCGGTTGGAGCGAGCAGTACTTC
CDR3 protein: CASSSGWSEQYF

J gene: TRBJ1-1
D gene: TRBD1
clone size: .
V gene: TRBV19
CDR3 DNA: TGTGCCAGTAGTATAGATCGCGGACAGGGGGCTCTGAACACTGAAGCTTTCTTT
CDR3 protein: CASSIDRGQGALNTEAFF

J gene: TRBJ2-3
D gene: .
clone size: once
V gene: TRBV2
CDR3 DNA: TGTGCCAGCAGTGAATCATCCTCTAGCACAGATACGCAGTATTTT
CDR3 protein: CASSESSSSTDTQYF

J gene: TRBJ2-3
D gene: .
clone size: .
V gene: TRBV19
CDR3 DNA: TGTGCCACTCCCCCGGAACTAGCCGCAGATACGCAGTATTTT
CDR3 protein: CATPPELAADTQYF

J gene: TRBJ2-7
D gene: .
clone size: medium-sized
V gene: TRBV28
CDR3 DNA: TGTGCCAGCAGCCTTGGGACCGCCGGGGAGCAGTACTTC
CDR3 protein: CASSLGTAGEQYF

J gene: TRBJ1-3
D gene: .
clone size: .
V gene: TRBV29-1
CDR3 DNA: TGCAGCGCCCCCGGGGGCGATTCTGGAAACACCATATATTTT
CDR3 protein: CSAPGGDSGNTIYF

J gene: TRBJ2-1
D gene: .
clone size: .
V gene: TRBV10-2
CDR3 DNA: TGCGCCAGCGGGGGTTACAATGAGCAGTTCTTC
CDR3 protein: CASGGYNEQFF

J gene: TRBJ1-4
D gene: TRBD1
clone size: .
V gene: TRBV9
CDR3 DNA: TGTGCCAGCAGCGTAGAACAGGGGGATGAAAAACTGTTTTTT
CDR3 protein: CASSVEQGDEKLFF

J gene: TRBJ1-5
D gene: .
clone size: .
V gene: TRBV6-6
CDR3 DNA: TGTGCCACCTGGGGGCCACGCGACTCACCCCAGCATTTT
CDR3 protein: CATWGPRDSPQHF

J gene: TRBJ2-1
D gene: .
clone size: .
V gene: TRBV27
CDR3 DNA: TGTGCCAGCAGTTTGTCCGGGAGTCCCTACAATGAGCAGTTCTTC
CDR3 protein: CASSLSGSPYNEQFF

J gene: TRBJ2-7
D gene: TRBD2
clone size: .
V gene: TRBV4-3
CDR3 DNA: TGCGCCAGCAGCCAAGATTTGGATAGCGGGGCTTTTTTAGGGCAGTACTTC
CDR3 protein: CASSQDLDSGAFLGQYF

J gene: TRBJ1-1
D gene: .
clone size: .
V gene: TRBV27
CDR3 DNA: TGTGCCAGCCGACTCATATCGACACGACTGAACACTGAAGCTTTCTTT
CDR3 protein: CASRLISTRLNTEAFF

J gene: TRBJ2-5
D gene: .
clone size: .
V gene: TRBV27
CDR3 DNA: TGTGCCAGCAGTTTAAGGGTAGGGAAGGAGACCCAGTACTTC
CDR3 protein: CASSLRVGKETQYF

J gene: TRBJ2-3
D gene: .
clone size: .
V gene: TRBV25-1
CDR3 DNA: TGTGCCAGCAGCGTGCGGGCTAGCACAGATACGCAGTATTTT
CDR3 protein: CASSVRASTDTQYF

J gene: TRBJ1-1
D gene: TRBD1
clone size: .
V gene: TRBV28
CDR3 DNA: TGTGCCAGCAAAGACAGGGTTGGAGCTTTCTTT
CDR3 protein: CASKDRVGAFF

J gene: TRBJ2-1
D gene: TRBD1
clone size: .
V gene: TRBV5-1
CDR3 DNA: TGCGCCAGCAGCTTGGGGACAGGGGAACACAATGAGCAGTTCTTC
CDR3 protein: CASSLGTGEHNEQFF

J gene: TRBJ2-7
D gene: TRBD1
clone size: .
V gene: TRBV4-2
CDR3 DNA: TGTGCCAGCAGCCAAGATTGGGACAGATCCTACGAGCAGTACTTC
CDR3 protein: CASSQDWDRSYEQYF

J gene: TRBJ2-1
D gene: TRBD2
clone size: .
V gene: TRBV7-6
CDR3 DNA: TGTGCCAGCAGCTTGGGACTAGCGGGAGCATCCCCTGAGCAGTTCTTC
CDR3 protein: CASSLGLAGASPEQFF

J gene: TRBJ1-3
D gene: .
clone size: .
V gene: TRBV11-2
CDR3 DNA: TGTGCCAGCAGCATCAGGGGACCCTCTGGAAACACCATATATTTT
CDR3 protein: CASSIRGPSGNTIYF

J gene: TRBJ1-6
D gene: .
clone size: .
V gene: TRBV5-4
CDR3 DNA: TGTGCCACCTCCACGGGGGGGACTAATTCACCCCTCCACTTT
CDR3 protein: CATSTGGTNSPLHF

J gene: TRBJ2-2
D gene: TRBD1
clone size: few
V gene: TRBV9
CDR3 DNA: TGTGCCAGCAGCGAGGGACAGCCTAATTTGAACACCGGGGAGCTGTTTTTT
CDR3 protein: CASSEGQPNLNTGELFF

J gene: TRBJ2-7
D gene: .
clone size: .
V gene: TRBV5-1
CDR3 DNA: TGCGCCAGCAGCTTGCTCCCCGGGAAAACCCCCTCCTACGAGCAGTACTTC
CDR3 protein: CASSLLPGKTPSYEQYF

J gene: TRBJ1-2
D gene: .
clone size: .
V gene: TRBV7-8
CDR3 DNA: TGTGCCAGCAGCTTAGGGGTGGGGGGTGGCTTATATGGCTACACCTTC
CDR3 protein: CASSLGVGGGLYGYTF

J gene: TRBJ2-1
D gene: TRBD1
clone size: .
V gene: TRBV6-4
CDR3 DNA: TGTGCCAGCAGGAGGGGGCTGGAGTACAATGAGCAGTTCTTC
CDR3 protein: CASRRGLEYNEQFF

J gene: TRBJ1-2
D gene: TRBD1
clone size: .
V gene: TRBV5-1
CDR3 DNA: TGCGCCAGCAGCTTGGAAGGGGGCCGTTATGGCTACACCTTC
CDR3 protein: CASSLEGGRYGYTF

J gene: TRBJ1-1
D gene: .
clone size: .
V gene: TRBV28
CDR3 DNA: TGTGCCAGCAGTTTACTGGGTATAGGCGCTGAAGCTTTCTTT
CDR3 protein: CASSLLGIGAEAFF

J gene: TRBJ2-5
D gene: .
clone size: once
V gene: TRBV7-8
CDR3 DNA: TGTGCCAGTTCTTTTCCGGGACCGATCCAAGAGACCCAGTACTTC
CDR3 protein: CASSFPGPIQETQYF